The following is a T cell receptor beta chain sequence with its context. The length of the CDR3 is 17 residues. The sample originates from a study of blood T cell repertoires in COVID-19. Study-wide context: COVID-19 samples from acute and convalescent phases originated in the United States, Italy and Spain. The cDNA or gDNA used as material had been derived from T cells, B-cell-depleted T cells, or PBMCs.

Per the original data handling: Estimation of nucleated cell counts relied on the amplification of reference gene primers. The protocol was immunoSEQ multiplex PCR, while the TCRdb copy is restricted to in-frame clones and leaves out a portion. For V, J and clone size, that table is used; D and trimming come from the DNA. The repertoire holds 110,000 or so clones, with around 84% as singletons. The source material was peripheral blood. The chain carries TRBV21-1 and TRBJ2-5; the table gives TRBD1 as D, unverified against the DNA. TRBV21-1 is marked as a pseudogene. This sequence was found in a man between 35 and 55 years old with acute or convalescent COVID-19. This CDR3 reads CASSKDVEGGRSRTQYF. The CDR3 nucleotides read TGTGCCAGCAGCAAAGACGTTGAAGGGGGCAGGTCGAGGACCCAGTACTTC.